One sample yielded the 15 T cell receptor beta chains listed below, sequenced in a study of blood T cell repertoires in COVID-19. Sequencing was performed with immunoSEQ multiplex PCR; in TCRdb, only in-frame clones are kept and a portion is missing. The sample shows more than 55,000 clones, approximately 92% of them seen only once. The sequenced sample consisted of peripheral blood. These receptors were taken from a man in his fifties or sixties with active COVID-19.

The sample holds one count of this clone. The chain combines TRBV15 with TRBJ2-6, with a weak D call TRBD2 (5 bases). Trimming cost V 3 bases and J 0 bases, with 6 bases left between them. Germline V gene lookup returns CDR1 LNHNV and CDR2 YYDKDF (reference sequence). The CDR3 consists of 15 residues. The DNA for the CDR3 is TGTGCCACCAGCAGGAGGGACTCTGGGGCCAACGTCCTGACTTTC. Its protein is CATSRRDSGANVLTF.

The chain links TRBV6-2 or TRBV6-3 to TRBJ2-6; D perhaps matches TRBD1 (5 bases). This CDR3 comprises 16 residues. CDR1 is MNHEY and CDR2 is SVGEGT in the germline V gene. The ends were cut back, 4 bases at V and 0 bases at J, with 10 bases in the middle. CDR3 DNA sequence: TGTGCCAGCAGTTCCCGGACACACTCTGGGGCCAACGTCCTGACTTTC. As protein: CASSSRTHSGANVLTF.

The V and J genes are TRBV28 and TRBJ2-1; 7 positions agree with TRBD1. The junction had 8 bases not matched to a gene; V was cut back by 6 bases and J by 3 bases. CDR3 length equals 15 residues. Germline CDR1 MDHEN, CDR2 SYDVKM. In DNA form, the CDR3 reads TGTGCCAGCAGACCAAGCAGGGGGATCTACAATGAGCAGTTCTTC. Amino acids: CASRPSRGIYNEQFF. Full variable domain (missing parts from reference TRBV28 and TRBJ2-1): DVKVTQSSRYLVKRTGEKVFLECVQDMDHENMFWYRQDPGLGLRLIYFSYDVKMKEKGDIPEGYSVSREKKERFSLILESASTNQTSMYLCASRPSRGIYNEQFFGPGTRLTVL.

This clone was detected only once. This chain's CDR3 is CASSQGQGTYEQYF. CDR3 DNA sequence: TGCGCCAGCAGCCAAGGACAGGGGACCTACGAGCAGTACTTC. This chain uses TRBV4-1 with TRBJ2-7; 8 nucleotides agree with TRBD1. V shed 1 base, J shed 2 bases, and the junction held 1 base outside the gene matches. Germline-derived CDR1 and CDR2 are MGHRA and YSYEKL. The CDR3 consists of 14 residues.

The V call is TRBV9, the J call TRBJ1-5; D is possibly TRBD1 (5 bases). This CDR3 region has 18 residues. Trimming left V 0 bases short and J 1 base short, with 17 bases between. Germline CDR1 reads SGDLS; CDR2 reads YYNGEE. CDR3 in DNA: TGTGCCAGCAGCGTAGAAAGGGACTCCTCAGGCAGCAATCAGCCCCAGCATTTT. Translating gives CASSVERDSSGSNQPQHF.

The chain combines TRBV6-5 with TRBJ2-7, with 11 bases identical to TRBD2. Germline values: CDR1 MNHEY, CDR2 SVGAGI. The length of the CDR3 is 15 residues. Germline trimming cut 7 bases from V and 4 bases from J; bases unmatched to any gene: 9. CDR3 sequence: CASTRLAGGPYEQYF. The CDR3 DNA is TGTGCCAGCACCAGGCTAGCGGGGGGACCTTACGAGCAGTACTTC.

The gene calls are TRBV29-1 and TRBJ1-1, with D possibly matching TRBD1 (6 bases). CDR1 is SQVTM and CDR2 is ANQGSEA in the germline V gene. The CDR3 extends over 12 amino acids. V lost 5 bases, J lost 10 bases, and 17 bases lay in between. The DNA for the CDR3 is TGCAGCGTTACCGGGGGGGCCGTCTCAGCTTTCTTT. Protein sequence: CSVTGGAVSAFF.

This clone was recorded once. The chain recombines TRBV9 with TRBJ2-1, with a tentative D call TRBD1 (6 bases). The germline CDR1 and CDR2 sequences are SGDLS and YYNGEE. This CDR3 has 15 amino acids. Trimming left V 3 bases short and J 0 bases short, with 10 bases between. The CDR3 here is CASSATGSSYNEQFF. The CDR3 coding sequence is TGTGCCAGCAGCGCGACAGGAAGCTCCTACAATGAGCAGTTCTTC.

The CDR3 sequence is CASSPDRNYGYTF. The DNA of the CDR3 is TGTGCCAGCTCACCCGACAGAAACTATGGCTACACCTTC. This chain connects TRBV18 to TRBJ1-2, with D possibly TRBD1 on 5 matching bases. CDR1 is KGHSH, CDR2 LQKENI, per germline. CDR3 length equals 13 residues. Trimming left V 3 bases short and J 2 bases short, with 7 bases between.

The chain uses TRBV5-4 and TRBJ2-7, with TRBD2 matching over 14 bases. Germline CDR1 SGHNT, CDR2 YYREEE (reference sequence). V was pared by 4 bases and J by 7 bases, with 13 bases of the junction left unmatched. CDR3 length: 17 residues. This CDR3 is CASSPSGTSGSWSEQYF. DNA of the CDR3: TGTGCCAGCAGCCCCTCCGGGACTAGCGGGAGCTGGAGTGAGCAGTACTTC.

The chain couples TRBV2 to TRBJ2-7; 10 bases agree with TRBD1. The CDR3 loop spans 15 amino acids. V lost 8 bases to trimming and J lost 4 bases; unmatched junction nucleotides: 11. Germline V gene lookup returns CDR1 SNHLY and CDR2 FYNNEI. CDR3 residues: CASFGQGGSRYEQYF. CDR3 nucleotides: TGTGCCAGCTTTGGACAGGGGGGTTCGAGGTACGAGCAGTACTTC.

The chain joins TRBV7-2 to TRBJ2-7; TRBD1 matches at 11 bases. J was trimmed by 2 bases and V by 5 bases; bases with no gene match: 2. This CDR3 has 14 amino acids. Per germline, CDR1 SGHTA and CDR2 FQGNSA. CDR3 region: CASSQGQGAYEQYF. The CDR3 DNA sequence: TGTGCCAGCAGCCAGGGACAGGGGGCCTACGAGCAGTACTTC.

The J gene is TRBJ2-1, the V gene TRBV6-6; 14 nucleotides line up with TRBD2. Unmatched junction bases numbered 6, after V lost 6 bases and J lost 8 bases. The CDR3 is made up of 15 amino acids. Germline V CDR1 and CDR2: MNHNY, SVGAGI (reference sequence). CDR3 protein: CASRGLAGVRDEQFF. CDR3 coding DNA: TGTGCCAGCAGGGGACTAGCGGGAGTTCGTGATGAGCAGTTCTTC.

The chain has TRBV27 and TRBJ1-1; no definite D call. Between the trimmed V and J ends, which lost 5 bases and 0 bases, there was a span of 13 bases. The germline gives CDR1 MNHEY, CDR2 SMNVEV (reference sequence). The CDR3 is made up of 15 amino acids. The CDR3 DNA reads TGTGCCAGCAGTCACCCCGGCGGGCTGAACACTGAAGCTTTCTTT. It specifies CASSHPGGLNTEAFF.

The chain is built from TRBV3-1 (or the pseudogene TRBV3-2) and TRBJ1-2; D is perhaps TRBD1 (5 bases). Germline V gene lookup returns CDR1 LGHDT and CDR2 YNNKEL (reference sequence). V dropped 0 bases and J dropped 12 bases, with 14 bases sitting between them. The CDR3 length is 13 residues. CDR3 sequence reads: CASSQEVGQGHTF. CDR3 DNA sequence: TGTGCCAGCAGCCAAGAGGTGGGGCAGGGTCACACCTTC.